The 25 T cell receptor beta chains in this list originate from one sample, sequenced in a study of beta chain features in type 1 diabetes (dated by TCRdb to about 2018). The method was the immunoSEQ multiplex PCR assay. The entire amount of isolated RNA was reverse transcribed using the High Capacity cDNA Reverse Transcription Kit, so the sequenced TCRB transcripts were expressed ones. This is the immuneACCESS table as TCRdb keeps it, with only in-frame sequences that have V and J called. A part of the clones is gone; compared with another copy, unresolved V genes explain less than half, and the rest is unexplained. A total of some 230,000 clones appear in this sample, 9.6% of them only once. The top ten clones comprise 0.034% of the sample. The sequencing sample was made of naive CD4+ T cells from blood. What this sample's cell subset or site label stands for: true naive CD4+ T cells. These receptors came from a woman between 18 and 30 years old in good health.

V is TRBV28 and J is TRBJ2-6, with 8 positions matching TRBD1. V was pared by 7 bases and J by 0 bases, with 14 bases of the junction left unmatched. Per the germline V gene, CDR1 is MDHEN and CDR2 is SYDVKM. This CDR3 is built from 19 residues. This chain's CDR3 is CASIRSRTGRFSGANVLTF. CDR3 coding DNA: TGTGCCAGCATCAGAAGCCGGACAGGGAGATTCTCTGGGGCCAACGTCCTGACTTTC.

The chain has TRBV19 and TRBJ2-7, with 7 bases matching TRBD1. The CDR3 has 15 residues. Trimming at V came to 3 bases and at J to 3 bases, leaving 8 bases not matched to a gene. The germline V gene encodes CDR1 LNHDA and CDR2 SQIVND (reference sequence). The CDR3 loop reads CASSILDRQGYEQYF. For the CDR3, the DNA is TGTGCCAGTAGTATCCTTGATCGACAGGGCTACGAGCAGTACTTC.

This chain connects TRBV29-1 to TRBJ1-2; 8 bases fit TRBD1. The CDR3 contains 13 residues. The ends lost 6 bases at V and 4 bases at J; junction bases unmatched: 7. Per germline, CDR1 SQVTM and CDR2 ANQGSEA. CDR3 region: CSVTQGAGYGYTF. CDR3 DNA sequence: TGCAGCGTCACTCAGGGGGCGGGCTATGGCTACACCTTC.

This clone was observed a few times. This chain links TRBV9 with TRBJ1-6; 7 nucleotides line up with TRBD1. In germline, CDR1 is SGDLS, CDR2 YYNGEE. With 3 bases clipped from V and 7 bases from J, the junction kept 10 bases outside the gene matches. CDR3 length equals 16 residues. The CDR3 DNA sequence: TGTGCCAGCAGCGCCGATGTACAGGGGAAGAATTCACCCCTCCACTTT. This codes for CASSADVQGKNSPLHF.

This clone has just a few counts. The V and J genes are TRBV7-2 and TRBJ2-3; the match to TRBD2 covers 9 bases. The CDR3 extends over 17 amino acids. Unmatched junction bases numbered 9, after V lost 1 base and J lost 4 bases. The V gene's germline CDR1 is SGHTA and CDR2 FQGNSA. For the CDR3, the DNA is TGTGCCAGCAGCTTAGTTGGGGCGGGAGGGCCTTCAGATACGCAGTATTTT. This sequence encodes CASSLVGAGGPSDTQYF.

In its sample, this clone was seen many times. The chain combines TRBV15 with TRBJ1-2; the D gene is possibly TRBD1 (6 bases). Per the germline V gene, CDR1 is LNHNV and CDR2 is YYDKDF (reference sequence). V lost 0 bases and J 4 bases, leaving 12 bases between the germline ends. This CDR3 has 15 amino acids. This CDR3 reads CATSRDRTASYGYTF. CDR3 DNA: TGTGCCACCAGCAGAGATAGGACAGCCTCCTATGGCTACACCTTC. Supplemented by reference TRBV15 and TRBJ1-2, the full variable domain reads DAMVIQNPRYQVTQFGKPVTLSCSQTLNHNVMYWYQQKSSQAPKLLFHYYDKDFNNEADTPDNFQSRRPNTSFCFLDIRSPGLGDTAMYLCATSRDRTASYGYTFGSGTRLTVV.

This clone was seen a few times. V and J are TRBV6-6 and TRBJ2-7, with unresolved D. Germline assignment: CDR1 MNHNY and CDR2 SVGAGI (reference sequence). V was clipped by 2 bases and J by 4 bases, with 6 bases between them. This CDR3 has 12 amino acids. CDR3 sequence reads: CASSYPPYEQYF. CDR3 in DNA: TGTGCCAGCAGTTACCCTCCTTACGAGCAGTACTTC.

In its sample, this clone was seen a few times. This chain uses TRBV5-4 with TRBJ1-2, with a possible D match to TRBD1 (6 bases). CDR3 length: 14 residues. In germline, CDR1 is SGHNT, CDR2 YYREEE (reference sequence). V shed 0 bases and J shed 3 bases, with 9 bases lying between them. The chain's CDR3 is CASSLGGGYYGYTF. As DNA, the CDR3 is TGTGCCAGCAGCTTGGGAGGGGGTTACTATGGCTACACCTTC.

The chain is built from TRBV27 and TRBJ1-2; TRBD1 aligns across 9 bases. The V and J ends lost 6 bases and 2 bases, in that order; junction bases with no gene match: 4. The germline V gene has CDR1 MNHEY and CDR2 SMNVEV (reference sequence). CDR3 length: 14 residues. CDR3 DNA: TGTGCCAGCAGCTACGGGACAGGGAACTATGGCTACACCTTC. Translating gives CASSYGTGNYGYTF.

The chain has TRBV5-1 and TRBJ2-1, with 13 bases fitting TRBD2. Germline loops: CDR1 SGHRS, CDR2 YFSETQ. The J segment lost 6 bases and the V segment lost 1 base, leaving 7 bases of the junction unmatched. CDR3 length equals 17 residues. DNA for the CDR3: TGCGCCAGCAGCTTGCCAGCCACTAGCGGGGGGGGCAATGAGCAGTTCTTC. Protein product: CASSLPATSGGGNEQFF.

The rearrangement joins TRBV6-1 to TRBJ1-1; D might be TRBD1 (6 bases). With 2 bases removed from V and 10 bases from J, the gap between germline ends came to 20 bases. The CDR3 length is 15 residues. In germline, CDR1 is MNHNS, CDR2 SASEGT. CDR3 amino acids: CASSERGVGAIGAFF. In DNA form, the CDR3 reads TGTGCCAGCAGTGAAAGAGGGGTGGGGGCCATCGGAGCTTTCTTT.

Only a few counts were recorded for this clone. The rearrangement uses TRBV5-4 and TRBJ2-1; D not certain. Germline CDR1 and CDR2: SGHNT and YYREEE (reference sequence). The ends were cut back, 4 bases at V and 6 bases at J, with 8 bases in the middle. This CDR3 is built from 12 residues. As DNA, the CDR3 is TGTGCCAGCAGCCGATACTCCAATGAGCAGTTCTTC. As protein: CASSRYSNEQFF.

The chain is built from TRBV19 and TRBJ1-1; unclear D gene. With 0 bases removed from V and 0 bases from J, the gap between germline ends came to 11 bases. The CDR3 spans 16 residues. Germline CDR1 is LNHDA and CDR2 is SQIVND (reference sequence). The CDR3: CASSIDFGALNTEAFF. CDR3 in DNA: TGTGCCAGTAGTATAGATTTTGGAGCCTTGAACACTGAAGCTTTCTTT.

CDR3 DNA sequence: TGCGCCAGCAGCTTGGTACTGGGGGGAATCTACAATGAGCAGTTCTTC. As protein: CASSLVLGGIYNEQFF. V is TRBV5-1 and J is TRBJ2-1; tentatively, D is TRBD2 (6 bases). V gave up 0 bases and J gave up 3 bases, with 13 bases separating them. The CDR3 has 16 amino acids. Germline assignment: CDR1 SGHRS and CDR2 YFSETQ.

This clone was picked up a small number of times. The chain links TRBV18 to TRBJ2-3; no clear D gene. The V gene lost 3 bases and the J gene lost 4 bases, with 11 bases spanning the gap. This CDR3 comprises 14 residues. CDR1 and CDR2 (germline): KGHSH, LQKENI. The CDR3 spells CASSPLPAADTQYF. The CDR3 DNA reads TGTGCCAGCTCACCCCTCCCGGCGGCAGATACGCAGTATTTT.

Concerning this clone: Relative to the germline gene, one junction end is altered; a read error may explain this. This chain links TRBV30 with TRBJ2-7; TRBD2 is a possible D gene (6 bases). Germline V lookup: CDR1 GTSNPN, CDR2 SVGIG (reference sequence). The CDR3 runs to 13 residues. CDR3 in amino acids: CVWSHGGTGEQYF. In DNA, the CDR3 is TGTGTCTGGAGCCATGGCGGGACGGGCGAGCAGTACTTC. Together with reference TRBV30 and TRBJ2-7, the CDR3 gives the full variable domain: SQTIHQWPATLVQPVGSPLSLECTVEGTSNPNLYWYRQAAGRGLQLLFYSVGIGQISSEVPQNLSASRPQDRQFILSSKKLLLSDSGFYLCVWSHGGTGEQYFGPGTRLTVT.

J is TRBJ1-6 and V is TRBV5-1; 7 positions match TRBD1. V was pared by 2 bases and J by 6 bases, with 11 bases of the junction left unmatched. Germline CDR1 is SGHRS and CDR2 is YFSETQ. The CDR3 is 17 amino acids. The CDR3 sequence: CASSLPTGEAPNSPLHF. In nucleotides, the CDR3 is TGCGCCAGCAGCTTACCTACAGGGGAGGCCCCTAATTCACCCCTCCACTTT.

The chain carries TRBV6-5 and TRBJ1-1, with D maybe TRBD1 (5 bases). The CDR3 spans 13 residues. The V gene lost 8 bases and the J gene lost 0 bases, with 10 bases spanning the gap. Per germline, CDR1 MNHEY and CDR2 SVGAGI. In DNA, the CDR3 is TGTGCCAGCCGACAGAAGATGAACACTGAAGCTTTCTTT. Encoded protein: CASRQKMNTEAFF.

The rearrangement joins TRBV11-2 to TRBJ1-1; 7 bases line up with TRBD1. Trimming took 5 bases from V and 5 from J; bases not matched to a gene: 8. The CDR3 length is 14 residues. From germline, CDR1 is SGHAT and CDR2 FQNNGV. Here the CDR3 DNA reads TGTGCCAGCAGCGCGGGCTTCAGGGGGACTGAAGCTTTCTTT. Amino acids: CASSAGFRGTEAFF.

The V gene is TRBV19, the J gene TRBJ1-5; 7 nucleotides align to TRBD1. Germline trimming cut 6 bases from V and 3 bases from J; bases unmatched to any gene: 5. From germline, CDR1 is LNHDA and CDR2 SQIVND (reference sequence). The CDR3 is made up of 14 amino acids. The CDR3 here is CASRPGQANQPQHF. CDR3 nucleotide sequence: TGTGCCAGTAGGCCAGGACAGGCCAATCAGCCCCAGCATTTT.

This clone was seen more than once but under ten times. This sequence joins TRBV18 and TRBJ2-1, with 13 bases identical to TRBD2. Trimming took 6 bases from V and 7 from J; bases not matched to a gene: 3. The CDR3 contains 14 residues. Germline V gives CDR1 KGHSH, CDR2 LQKENI. CDR3 coding DNA: TGTGCCAGCTCTTCGGGACTAGCGGGGAATGAGCAGTTCTTC. This codes for CASSSGLAGNEQFF.

This clone was recorded a few times. The rearrangement uses TRBV9 and TRBJ2-7; TRBD1 matches 8 bases. This CDR3 is 15 amino acids long. With V trimmed by 2 bases and J by 3 bases, 7 bases remained unmatched. From germline, CDR1 is SGDLS and CDR2 YYNGEE. The DNA for the CDR3 is TGTGCCAGCAGCGTCTCCCATGACAGGGGCTACGAGCAGTACTTC. Amino acid sequence: CASSVSHDRGYEQYF. The complete variable domain, with remaining parts taken from reference TRBV9 and TRBJ2-7, reads DSGVTQTPKHLITATGQRVTLRCSPRSGDLSVYWYQQSLDQGLQFLIQYYNGEERAKGNILERFSAQQFPDLHSELNLSSLELGDSALYFCASSVSHDRGYEQYFGPGTRLTVT.

The chain couples TRBV2 to TRBJ2-1, with TRBD1 as a possible D gene (5 bases). There are 14 residues in the CDR3. Per the germline V gene, CDR1 is SNHLY and CDR2 is FYNNEI. Trimming cost V 7 bases and J 8 bases, with 18 bases left between them. Here the CDR3 DNA reads TGTGCCAGCACCCAGGACACTCCCGGCGATGAGCAGTTCTTC. Protein product: CASTQDTPGDEQFF.

This clone was seen a few times. The V call is TRBV6-6, the J call TRBJ1-6; 11 bases align to TRBD1. In germline, CDR1 is MNHNY, CDR2 SVGAGI (reference sequence). The CDR3 spans 16 residues. J lost 3 bases, V lost 7 bases, and 5 bases had no gene match. DNA for the CDR3: TGTGCCAGCACCCCGGGACAGGGGGTCTATAATTCACCCCTCCACTTT. Translation: CASTPGQGVYNSPLHF.

This clone was observed a handful of times. The chain carries TRBV30 and TRBJ2-5; 10 nucleotides agree with TRBD1. Germline V lookup: CDR1 GTSNPN, CDR2 SVGIG (reference sequence). The CDR3 length is 14 residues. V was pared by 2 bases and J by 3 bases, with 3 bases of the junction left unmatched. CDR3 loop: CAWSRDRGKETQYF. Here the CDR3 DNA reads TGTGCCTGGAGTAGGGACAGGGGCAAAGAGACCCAGTACTTC.